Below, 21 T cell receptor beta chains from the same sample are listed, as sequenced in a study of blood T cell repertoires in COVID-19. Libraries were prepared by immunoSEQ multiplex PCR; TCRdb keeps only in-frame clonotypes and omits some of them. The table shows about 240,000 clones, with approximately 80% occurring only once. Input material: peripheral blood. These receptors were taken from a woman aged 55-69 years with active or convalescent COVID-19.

CDR3 protein: CASSYSGRGGYTF. In DNA, the CDR3 is TGTGCCAGCAGTTACTCGGGAAGGGGCGGCTACACCTTC. V usage is TRBV6-5 and J usage is TRBJ1-2, with a tentative D call TRBD1 (5 bases). The germline V and J ends were trimmed by 0 bases and 8 bases, with 10 bases remaining between them. The CDR3 spans 13 residues. The germline V gene encodes CDR1 MNHEY and CDR2 SVGAGI.

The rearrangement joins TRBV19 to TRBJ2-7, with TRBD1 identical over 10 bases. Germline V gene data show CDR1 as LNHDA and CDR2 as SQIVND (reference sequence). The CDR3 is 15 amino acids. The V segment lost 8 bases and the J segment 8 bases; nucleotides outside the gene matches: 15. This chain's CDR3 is CASSEAWDRGSKQYV. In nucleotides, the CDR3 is TGTGCCAGTTCAGAGGCATGGGACAGGGGTAGTAAGCAGTACGTC.

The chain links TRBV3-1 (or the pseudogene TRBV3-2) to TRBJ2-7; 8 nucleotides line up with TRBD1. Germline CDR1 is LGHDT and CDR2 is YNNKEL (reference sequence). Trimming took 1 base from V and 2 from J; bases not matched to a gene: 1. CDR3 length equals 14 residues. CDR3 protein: CASSQADRAYEQYV. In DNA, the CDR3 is TGTGCCAGCAGCCAAGCGGACAGGGCCTACGAGCAGTACGTC.

The CDR3: CASSPGGNGYTF. In DNA, the CDR3 is TGTGCCAGCAGCCCAGGGGGGAATGGCTACACCTTC. The chain couples TRBV7-9 to TRBJ1-2, with 7 bases fitting TRBD1. After removal of 5 bases from V and 6 bases from J, the junction contained 3 bases not matched to a gene. Germline V gives CDR1 SEHNR, CDR2 FQNEAQ (reference sequence). This CDR3 is 12 amino acids long. Looking up the rest from reference TRBV7-9 and TRBJ1-2 gives the full variable domain: DTGVSQNPRHKITKRGQNVTFRCDPISEHNRLYWYRQTLGQGPEFLTYFQNEAQLEKSRLLSDRFSAERPKGSFSTLEIQRTEQGDSAMYLCASSPGGNGYTFGSGTRLTVV.

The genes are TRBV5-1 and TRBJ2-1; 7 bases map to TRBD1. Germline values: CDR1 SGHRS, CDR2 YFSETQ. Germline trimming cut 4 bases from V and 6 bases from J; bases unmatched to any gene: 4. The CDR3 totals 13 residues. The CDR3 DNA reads TGCGCCAGCAGCGTGAACAGGGGCAATGAGCAGTTCTTC. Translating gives CASSVNRGNEQFF.

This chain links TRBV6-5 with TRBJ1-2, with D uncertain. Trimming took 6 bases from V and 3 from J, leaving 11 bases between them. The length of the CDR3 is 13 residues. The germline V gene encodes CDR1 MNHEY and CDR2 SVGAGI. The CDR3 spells CASRTGNHYGYTF. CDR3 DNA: TGTGCCAGCAGGACGGGAAATCACTATGGCTACACCTTC.

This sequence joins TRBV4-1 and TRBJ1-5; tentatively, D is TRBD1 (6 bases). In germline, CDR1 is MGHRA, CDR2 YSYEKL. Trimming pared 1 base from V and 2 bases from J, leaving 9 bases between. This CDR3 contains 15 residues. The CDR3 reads CASSQVGQRNQPQHF. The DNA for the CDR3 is TGCGCCAGCAGCCAAGTCGGACAGCGCAATCAGCCCCAGCATTTT.

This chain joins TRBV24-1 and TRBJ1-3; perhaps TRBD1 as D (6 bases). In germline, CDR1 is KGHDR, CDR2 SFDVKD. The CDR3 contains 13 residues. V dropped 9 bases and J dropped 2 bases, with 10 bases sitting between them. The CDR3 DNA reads TGTGCCACCCAGGGGTCTCCTGGAAACACCATATATTTT. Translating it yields CATQGSPGNTIYF.

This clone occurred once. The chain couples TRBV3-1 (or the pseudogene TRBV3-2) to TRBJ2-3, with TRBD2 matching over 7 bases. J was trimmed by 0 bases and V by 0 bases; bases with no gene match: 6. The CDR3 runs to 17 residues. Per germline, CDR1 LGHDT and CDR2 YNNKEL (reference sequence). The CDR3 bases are TGTGCCAGCAGCCAAGATTACGGTAGCGGGAGCACAGATACGCAGTATTTT. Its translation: CASSQDYGSGSTDTQYF.

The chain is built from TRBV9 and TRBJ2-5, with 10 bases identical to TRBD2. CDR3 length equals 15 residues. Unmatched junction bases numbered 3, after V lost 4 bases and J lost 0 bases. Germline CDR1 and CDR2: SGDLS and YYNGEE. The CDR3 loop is CASSLGLADQETQYF. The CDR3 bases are TGTGCCAGCAGCCTCGGACTAGCGGACCAAGAGACCCAGTACTTC.

The DNA of the CDR3 is TGCGCCAGCAGCCAAGACTCAGGGGTGAATACGCAGTATTTT. This gives the protein CASSQDSGVNTQYF. The gene calls are TRBV4-1 and TRBJ2-3; possible D gene TRBD1, 6 bases. The germline V and J ends were trimmed by 0 bases and 7 bases, with 11 bases remaining between them. The germline V gene encodes CDR1 MGHRA and CDR2 YSYEKL. This CDR3 has 14 residues.

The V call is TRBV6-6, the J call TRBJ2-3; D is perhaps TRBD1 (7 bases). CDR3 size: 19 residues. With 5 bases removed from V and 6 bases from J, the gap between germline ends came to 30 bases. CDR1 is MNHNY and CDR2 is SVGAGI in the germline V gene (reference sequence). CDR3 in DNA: TGTGCCAGCAGTCCGGGACAGAACACGGGGGAGCCTCAGAAGGATACGCAGTATTTT. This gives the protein CASSPGQNTGEPQKDTQYF.

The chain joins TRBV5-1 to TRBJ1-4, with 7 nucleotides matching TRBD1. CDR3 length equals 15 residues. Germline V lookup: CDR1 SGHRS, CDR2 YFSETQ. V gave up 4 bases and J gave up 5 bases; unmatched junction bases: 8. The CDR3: CASSMGDRLNEKLFF. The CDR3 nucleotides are TGCGCCAGCAGCATGGGGGACAGATTAAATGAAAAACTGTTTTTT.

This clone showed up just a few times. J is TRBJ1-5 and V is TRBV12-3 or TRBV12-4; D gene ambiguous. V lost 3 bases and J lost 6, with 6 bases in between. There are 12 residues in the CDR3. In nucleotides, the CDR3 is TGTGCCAGCAGTTTCGGGGTTCAGCCCCAGCATTTT. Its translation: CASSFGVQPQHF.

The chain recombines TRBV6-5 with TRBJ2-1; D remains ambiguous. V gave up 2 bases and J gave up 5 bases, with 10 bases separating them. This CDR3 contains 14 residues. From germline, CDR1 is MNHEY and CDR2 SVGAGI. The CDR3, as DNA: TGTGCCAGCAGTTACGCAGTAGCCCACAATGAGCAGTTCTTC. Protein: CASSYAVAHNEQFF.

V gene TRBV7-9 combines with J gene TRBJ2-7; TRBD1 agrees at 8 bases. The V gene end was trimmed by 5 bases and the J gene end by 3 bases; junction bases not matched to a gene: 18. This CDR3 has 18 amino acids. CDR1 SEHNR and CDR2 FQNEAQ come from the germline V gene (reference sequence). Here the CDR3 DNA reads TGTGCCAGCAGCCAACCCCCCCAGGGGGCGAAAAGCGGCTACGAGCAGTACTTC. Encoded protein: CASSQPPQGAKSGYEQYF.

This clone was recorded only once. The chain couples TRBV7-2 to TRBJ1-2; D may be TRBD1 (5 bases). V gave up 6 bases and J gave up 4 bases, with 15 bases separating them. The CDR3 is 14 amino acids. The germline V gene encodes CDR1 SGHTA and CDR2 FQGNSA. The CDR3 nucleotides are TGTGCCAGCAGTACGACAGCTAACGGCTATGGCTACACCTTC. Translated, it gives CASSTTANGYGYTF.

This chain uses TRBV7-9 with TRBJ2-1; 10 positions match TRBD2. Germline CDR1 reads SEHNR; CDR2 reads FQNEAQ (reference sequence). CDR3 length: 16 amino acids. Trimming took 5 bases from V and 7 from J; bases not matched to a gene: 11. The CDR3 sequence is CASSPPASGGWNEQFF. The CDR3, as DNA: TGTGCCAGCAGCCCCCCGGCTAGCGGGGGTTGGAATGAGCAGTTCTTC.

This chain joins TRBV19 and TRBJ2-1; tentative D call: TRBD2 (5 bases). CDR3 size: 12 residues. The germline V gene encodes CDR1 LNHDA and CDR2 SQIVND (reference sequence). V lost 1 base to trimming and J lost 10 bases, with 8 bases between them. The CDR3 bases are TGTGCCAGTAGTATAGGGAGGCGCGAGCAGTTCTTC. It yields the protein CASSIGRREQFF.

The CDR3 reads CATSRESGRAFEQFF. Written as DNA, the CDR3 is TGTGCCACCAGCAGAGAAAGCGGGAGGGCCTTTGAGCAGTTCTTC. The J gene is TRBJ2-1, the V gene TRBV15, with 10 bases identical to TRBD2. Germline V gene lookup returns CDR1 LNHNV and CDR2 YYDKDF (reference sequence). With V trimmed by 0 bases and J by 9 bases, 5 bases remained unmatched. The CDR3 consists of 15 residues.

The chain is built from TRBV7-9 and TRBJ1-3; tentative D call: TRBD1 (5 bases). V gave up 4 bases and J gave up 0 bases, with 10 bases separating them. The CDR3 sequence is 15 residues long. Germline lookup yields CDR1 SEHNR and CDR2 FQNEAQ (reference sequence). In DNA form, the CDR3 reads TGTGCCAGCAGCTATTCCGGGGGCTCTGGAAACACCATATATTTT. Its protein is CASSYSGGSGNTIYF.